Following are 14 T cell receptor beta chains from one sample sequenced in a study of CD8 T cells in Susac syndrome. cDNA came from about 0.51 to 1 ug RNA primed by random hexamers. TCRdb reprocessed the immunoSEQ multiplex PCR reads with MiXCR, giving one entry per CDR3 protein. The sample has about 300,000 distinct CDR3 sequences; roughly 90% are singletons. Sequencing used CD8+ T cells from PBMCs. Receptors were obtained from a human donor with multiple sclerosis.

This chain joins TRBV3-1 and TRBJ2-1; 12 bases fit TRBD2. The CDR3 is 17 amino acids. CDR1 and CDR2 from the germline V gene are LGHDT and YNNKEL (reference sequence). With V trimmed by 0 bases and J by 7 bases, 7 bases remained unmatched. In DNA, the CDR3 is TGTGCCAGCAGCCAAGATACGGGGCTAGCGGGGGGGAATGAGCAGTTCTTC. It specifies CASSQDTGLAGGNEQFF.

The chain links TRBV7-9 to TRBJ2-2; no clear D gene. Germline assignment: CDR1 SEHNR and CDR2 FQNEAQ (reference sequence). This CDR3 is 13 amino acids long. Trimming cost V 5 bases and J 7 bases, with 11 bases left between them. As DNA, the CDR3 is TGTGCCAGCAGCACAGAGATGGGCGGGGAGCTGTTTTTT. This codes for CASSTEMGGELFF.

This clonotype was picked up one time. The chain combines TRBV7-8 with TRBJ2-3; 7 nucleotides agree with TRBD2. The CDR3 is made up of 16 amino acids. Germline V gene sequence: CDR1 SGHVS, CDR2 FQNEAQ. V was clipped by 2 bases and J by 0 bases; unmatched bases: 5. The CDR3 reads CASSLLGGDSTDTQYF. The CDR3 DNA reads as TGTGCCAGCAGCTTACTTGGGGGGGACAGCACAGATACGCAGTATTTT.

The J gene is TRBJ2-7, the V gene TRBV7-9; TRBD2 agrees at 10 bases. The germline V gene encodes CDR1 SEHNR and CDR2 FQNEAQ (reference sequence). The length of the CDR3 is 16 residues. V trimming: 4 bases; J trimming: 6 bases; junction bases outside the gene matches: 12. CDR3 nucleotide sequence: TGTGCCAGCAGCTCGCCGCCTAAGCGGGGGGGCACCGAGCAGTACTTC. Protein: CASSSPPKRGGTEQYF.

The V gene is TRBV7-9, the J gene TRBJ2-7, with 7 bases that match TRBD1. With 8 bases clipped from V and 3 bases from J, the junction kept 7 bases outside the gene matches. This CDR3 contains 13 residues. Germline assignment: CDR1 SEHNR and CDR2 FQNEAQ (reference sequence). The DNA for the CDR3 is TGTGCCAGCGACCGGGACAGCGACTACGAGCAGTACTTC. It codes for CASDRDSDYEQYF.

On this clonotype: A junction end diverges from the germline sequence, so it may reflect a read error. This chain connects TRBV2 to TRBJ2-1; possibly TRBD1 for D (7 bases). The CDR3 has 11 residues. Per germline, CDR1 SNHLY and CDR2 FYNNEI. CDR3 sequence: CASTGGLKFSF. The CDR3 DNA reads TGTGCCAGCACAGGGGGACTTAAGTTTTCCTTC.

The chain employs TRBV11-2 and TRBJ2-3; 11 bases are a match to TRBD2. Germline V gene data show CDR1 as SGHAT and CDR2 as FQNNGV. With 5 bases clipped from V and 6 bases from J, the junction kept 22 bases outside the gene matches. The CDR3 is 20 amino acids. CDR3 nucleotide sequence: TGTGCCAGCAGCCCCGGACCCCTCCGGACTAGCGGGCAACCCTGGGATACGCAGTATTTT. This codes for CASSPGPLRTSGQPWDTQYF.

A few counts support this clonotype. The CDR3 DNA reads TGTGCCAGCAGCCCGAGCGGGACCCCCTACGAGCAGTACTTC. Its protein product is CASSPSGTPYEQYF. The rearrangement joins TRBV7-9 to TRBJ2-7; 7 bases line up with TRBD2. From germline, CDR1 is SEHNR and CDR2 FQNEAQ (reference sequence). This CDR3 comprises 14 residues. Trimming cost V 5 bases and J 2 bases; bases outside gene matches: 6.

The rearrangement joins TRBV15 to TRBJ2-3, with a weak D call TRBD2 (6 bases). The CDR3 covers 15 residues. Germline loops: CDR1 LNHNV, CDR2 YYDKDF (reference sequence). The V end was cut by 0 bases, the J end by 1 base, with 8 bases between. The CDR3 is CATSRDRGGTDTQYF. In DNA, the CDR3 is TGTGCCACCAGCAGAGATCGCGGGGGCACAGATACGCAGTATTTT. The entire variable domain, with the rest obtained from reference TRBV15 and TRBJ2-3, is as follows: DAMVIQNPRYQVTQFGKPVTLSCSQTLNHNVMYWYQQKSSQAPKLLFHYYDKDFNNEADTPDNFQSRRPNTSFCFLDIRSPGLGDTAMYLCATSRDRGGTDTQYFGPGTRLTVL.

The chain joins TRBV5-1 to TRBJ1-1; 7 bases match TRBD1. The germline gives CDR1 SGHRS, CDR2 YFSETQ. V gave up 7 bases and J gave up 1 base; unmatched junction bases: 10. The CDR3 is 15 amino acids. The CDR3 sequence is CASRLSGTANTEAFF. As DNA, the CDR3 is TGCGCCAGCCGTCTCTCCGGGACAGCGAACACTGAAGCTTTCTTT.

The rearrangement joins TRBV3-1 to TRBJ1-2; TRBD1 aligns across 8 bases. The V and J ends lost 4 bases and 6 bases, in that order; junction bases with no gene match: 13. Germline V lookup: CDR1 LGHDT, CDR2 YNNKEL (reference sequence). The CDR3 length is 16 residues. The CDR3: CASSPFGQGGIHGYTF. The CDR3 bases are TGTGCCAGCAGCCCTTTCGGACAGGGAGGAATCCATGGCTACACCTTC.

CDR3 region: CASSFGRLGEQYF. The DNA of the CDR3 is TGTGCCAGCAGCTTTGGGAGGTTGGGGGAGCAGTACTTC. This chain connects TRBV7-9 to TRBJ2-7, with D tentatively TRBD2 (6 bases). Trimming pared 3 bases from V and 7 bases from J, leaving 13 bases between. Germline-derived CDR1 and CDR2 are SEHNR and FQNEAQ (reference sequence). The CDR3 is made up of 13 amino acids.

The rearrangement joins TRBV29-1 to TRBJ2-1, with D perhaps being TRBD1 or TRBD2 (5 bases each). The germline V gene has CDR1 SQVTM and CDR2 ANQGSEA. The CDR3 runs 16 residues. The ends were cut back, 4 bases at V and 8 bases at J, with 24 bases in the middle. CDR3 in DNA: TGCAGCGTTGGGGGGACCGCCGGACGGCAATGGCATGAGCAGTTCTTC. Protein sequence: CSVGGTAGRQWHEQFF.

The chain employs TRBV7-3 and TRBJ2-3, with 9 bases fitting TRBD2. The CDR3 contains 19 residues. The V gene's germline CDR1 is SGHTA and CDR2 FQGTGA. Trimming removed 2 bases from V and 0 bases from J; junction bases left unmatched: 12. For the CDR3, the DNA is TGTGCCAGCAGCTTACCCAGGGCTAGCGGGGCTTCTAGCACAGATACGCAGTATTTT. This encodes CASSLPRASGASSTDTQYF. Combining the CDR3 with reference TRBV7-3 and TRBJ2-3 gives the whole variable domain GAGVSQTPSNKVTEKGKYVELRCDPISGHTALYWYRQSLGQGPEFLIYFQGTGAADDSGLPNDRFFAVRPEGSVSTLKIQRTERGDSAVYLCASSLPRASGASSTDTQYFGPGTRLTVL.